Listed below are T cell receptor beta chains from one sample, sequenced in a study of cytomegalovirus exposure and HLA in healthy donors. The table came from immunoSEQ multiplex PCR; TCRdb's copy has only in-frame clones and leaves some out. The sample records around 210,000 clones, 65% to 85% being singletons. Sequencing used PBMCs. Source of these receptors: a man between 45 and 60 years old in good health and CMV-seronegative. Each CDR3 is given with its conserved first and last residue. The D gene is left open where the match is weak. Clone sizes are given selectively: once, few, many, or a class where the clone is expanded.

CDR3 protein: CSVETGRGQPQHF
CDR3 DNA: TGCAGCGTGGAGACAGGGAGAGGACAGCCCCAGCATTTT
clone size: NA
J gene: TRBJ1-5
V gene: TRBV29-1
D gene: TRBD1

CDR3 protein: CASSQFTSGRHSYEQYF
CDR3 DNA: TGCGCCAGCAGCCAATTTACTAGCGGGAGGCACTCCTACGAGCAGTACTTC
clone size: NA
J gene: TRBJ2-7
V gene: TRBV4-1
D gene: TRBD2

CDR3 protein: CASRTRTGGSYEQYF
CDR3 DNA: TGTGCCAGTAGGACCCGGACAGGGGGTTCCTACGAGCAGTACTTC
clone size: NA
J gene: TRBJ2-7
V gene: TRBV19
D gene: TRBD1

CDR3 protein: CASSPPGVETQYF
CDR3 DNA: TGTGCCAGCTCACCACCGGGAGTTGAGACCCAGTACTTC
clone size: NA
J gene: TRBJ2-5
V gene: TRBV18
D gene: NA

CDR3 protein: CAGSVAVGFLTRGQGYTF
CDR3 DNA: TGTGCCGGCAGCGTGGCCGTCGGATTTTTAACGAGGGGACAAGGCTACACCTTC
clone size: NA
J gene: TRBJ1-2
V gene: TRBV5-6
D gene: NA

CDR3 protein: CASSIGTGSHGYTF
CDR3 DNA: TGTGCCAGTAGTATCGGGACAGGGAGTCATGGCTACACCTTC
clone size: NA
J gene: TRBJ1-2
V gene: TRBV19
D gene: TRBD1

CDR3 protein: CASSLSGAVQETQYF
CDR3 DNA: TGTGCCAGCAGTCTCTCTGGGGCGGTACAAGAGACCCAGTACTTC
clone size: NA
J gene: TRBJ2-5
V gene: TRBV9
D gene: NA

CDR3 protein: CASSYSMSSGANVLTF
CDR3 DNA: TGTGCCAGCAGTTACTCGATGAGCTCTGGGGCCAACGTCCTGACTTTC
clone size: few
J gene: TRBJ2-6
V gene: TRBV6-8
D gene: NA

CDR3 protein: CASSPTPGRGASYEQYF
CDR3 DNA: TGTGCCAGCAGTCCAACCCCGGGGAGGGGTGCTTCCTACGAGCAGTACTTC
clone size: few
J gene: TRBJ2-7
V gene: TRBV28
D gene: TRBD2

CDR3 protein: CASSLIGGKINEQYF
CDR3 DNA: TGTGCCAGCAGTTTAATTGGGGGCAAGATAAACGAGCAGTACTTC
clone size: NA
J gene: TRBJ2-7
V gene: TRBV28
D gene: NA

CDR3 protein: CASSRYEQYF
CDR3 DNA: TGTGCCAGCAGTCGCTACGAGCAGTACTTC
clone size: NA
J gene: TRBJ2-7
V gene: TRBV28
D gene: NA

CDR3 protein: CASSLLGGPQETQYF
CDR3 DNA: TGTGCCAGCAGTTTACTAGGGGGCCCACAAGAGACCCAGTACTTC
clone size: NA
J gene: TRBJ2-5
V gene: TRBV28
D gene: TRBD1

CDR3 protein: CASSDRGSYEQYF
CDR3 DNA: TGTGCCAGCAGTGACAGGGGCTCCTACGAGCAGTACTTC
clone size: NA
J gene: TRBJ2-7
V gene: TRBV11-3
D gene: TRBD1

CDR3 protein: CASSVEQWRDQPQHF
CDR3 DNA: TGTGCCAGCAGTGTTGAACAGTGGCGGGATCAGCCCCAGCATTTT
clone size: NA
J gene: TRBJ1-5
V gene: TRBV6-5
D gene: NA

CDR3 protein: CASSATGAHSNQPQHF
CDR3 DNA: TGTGCCAGCTCGGCAACAGGGGCGCATAGCAATCAGCCCCAGCATTTT
clone size: NA
J gene: TRBJ1-5
V gene: TRBV18
D gene: TRBD1

CDR3 protein: CASSKISGIDNEQFF
CDR3 DNA: TGCGCCAGCAGTAAAATTAGCGGGATAGACAATGAGCAGTTCTTC
clone size: NA
J gene: TRBJ2-1
V gene: TRBV10-1
D gene: TRBD2

CDR3 protein: CASSPGTLAKNIQYF
CDR3 DNA: TGTGCCAGCTCACCAGGGACACTAGCCAAAAACATTCAGTACTTC
clone size: NA
J gene: TRBJ2-4
V gene: TRBV18
D gene: NA

CDR3 protein: CASSQDAGTGYNEQFF
CDR3 DNA: TGTGCCAGCAGCCAAGACGCCGGGACAGGGTACAATGAGCAGTTCTTC
clone size: NA
J gene: TRBJ2-1
V gene: TRBV4-2
D gene: TRBD1

CDR3 protein: CASSPTRLAVNNEQFF
CDR3 DNA: TGTGCCAGCAGCCCGACCCGACTAGCGGTCAACAATGAGCAGTTCTTC
clone size: NA
J gene: TRBJ2-1
V gene: TRBV7-9
D gene: TRBD2

CDR3 protein: CASSSTDTQYF
CDR3 DNA: TGTGCCAGTAGTAGCACAGATACGCAGTATTTT
clone size: NA
J gene: TRBJ2-3
V gene: TRBV9
D gene: NA

CDR3 protein: CASSFSSGGYNEQFF
CDR3 DNA: TGTGCCAGCAGTTTTTCTAGCGGGGGCTACAATGAGCAGTTCTTC
clone size: NA
J gene: TRBJ2-1
V gene: TRBV28
D gene: TRBD2

CDR3 protein: CASTNRHLAYF
CDR3 DNA: TGTGCCAGCACCAACAGACATCTCGCTTACTTC
clone size: few
J gene: TRBJ2-7
V gene: TRBV6-1
D gene: NA

CDR3 protein: CASGEKGRVDDEQYF
CDR3 DNA: TGTGCCAGCGGGGAAAAGGGGAGGGTGGACGACGAGCAGTACTTC
clone size: few
J gene: TRBJ2-7
V gene: TRBV28
D gene: TRBD2

CDR3 protein: CASSYSAGAVGEQYF
CDR3 DNA: TGTGCCAGCAGTTACTCGGCGGGAGCGGTGGGAGAGCAGTACTTC
clone size: NA
J gene: TRBJ2-7
V gene: TRBV6-5
D gene: TRBD2

CDR3 protein: CASSWQGAQKGTQYF
CDR3 DNA: TGTGCCAGCAGTTGGCAGGGGGCGCAGAAAGGGACCCAGTACTTC
clone size: once
J gene: TRBJ2-5
V gene: TRBV28
D gene: TRBD1

CDR3 protein: CASSDRGGLYGYTF
CDR3 DNA: TGCGCCAGCAGCGACAGGGGGGGCCTATATGGCTACACCTTC
clone size: NA
J gene: TRBJ1-2
V gene: TRBV5-1
D gene: TRBD1

CDR3 protein: CASSLQLALRNEQFF
CDR3 DNA: TGCGCCAGCAGCTTGCAACTAGCACTTAGGAATGAGCAGTTCTTC
clone size: NA
J gene: TRBJ2-1
V gene: TRBV5-1
D gene: NA

CDR3 protein: CASSPYPGYEQYF
CDR3 DNA: TGTGCCAGCAGCCCTTATCCGGGTTACGAGCAGTACTTC
clone size: NA
J gene: TRBJ2-7
V gene: TRBV27
D gene: NA

CDR3 protein: CASSVPGGVTGELFF
CDR3 DNA: TGTGCCAGCAGCGTTCCAGGGGGCGTAACCGGGGAGCTGTTTTTT
clone size: once
J gene: TRBJ2-2
V gene: TRBV9
D gene: TRBD1

CDR3 protein: CASSEEAGTVETQYF
CDR3 DNA: TGTGCCAGCAGTGAAGAGGCAGGGACAGTTGAGACCCAGTACTTC
clone size: NA
J gene: TRBJ2-5
V gene: TRBV6-1
D gene: TRBD1

CDR3 protein: CASSIQASGSSTGELFF
CDR3 DNA: TGTGCCAGTAGTATTCAGGCTAGCGGGAGTAGCACCGGGGAGCTGTTTTTT
clone size: NA
J gene: TRBJ2-2
V gene: TRBV19
D gene: TRBD2

CDR3 protein: CASSYSELGEAYEQYF
CDR3 DNA: TGTGCCAGCAGTTACTCGGAGCTAGGGGAGGCCTACGAGCAGTACTTC
clone size: NA
J gene: TRBJ2-7
V gene: TRBV6-5
D gene: NA

CDR3 protein: CASSWPYRGTYNEQFF
CDR3 DNA: TGCGCCAGCAGCTGGCCTTACAGGGGGACATACAATGAGCAGTTCTTC
clone size: NA
J gene: TRBJ2-1
V gene: TRBV5-1
D gene: TRBD1

CDR3 protein: CASSLAETSGRNYEQYF
CDR3 DNA: TGCGCCAGCAGCTTGGCAGAGACTAGCGGGAGGAACTACGAGCAGTACTTC
clone size: NA
J gene: TRBJ2-7
V gene: TRBV5-1
D gene: TRBD2

CDR3 protein: CASSKWGQAPTPRAGCTDTQYF
CDR3 DNA: TGTGCCAGCAGCAAATGGGGACAGGCACCGACCCCCAGAGCGGGATGCACAGATACGCAGTATTTT
clone size: NA
J gene: TRBJ2-3
V gene: TRBV21-1
D gene: NA

CDR3 protein: CASSLRTGEETQYF
CDR3 DNA: TGCGCCAGCAGCTTGAGGACGGGGGAAGAGACCCAGTACTTC
clone size: NA
J gene: TRBJ2-5
V gene: TRBV5-1
D gene: NA

CDR3 protein: CASMGGGYTEAFF
CDR3 DNA: TGTGCCAGCATGGGGGGGGGTTACACTGAAGCTTTCTTT
clone size: NA
J gene: TRBJ1-1
V gene: TRBV27
D gene: NA

CDR3 protein: CASRKDRVGYEQYF
CDR3 DNA: TGTGCCAGCAGGAAGGACAGGGTCGGATACGAGCAGTACTTC
clone size: few
J gene: TRBJ2-7
V gene: TRBV27
D gene: TRBD1

CDR3 protein: CASSPDIGANSYNEQFF
CDR3 DNA: TGTGCCAGCAGCCCAGATATAGGAGCGAACTCCTACAATGAGCAGTTCTTC
clone size: NA
J gene: TRBJ2-1
V gene: TRBV4-2
D gene: NA

CDR3 protein: CASRHGGGGNEQFF
CDR3 DNA: TGTGCCAGCAGGCATGGGGGGGGCGGCAATGAGCAGTTCTTC
clone size: NA
J gene: TRBJ2-1
V gene: TRBV28
D gene: NA

CDR3 protein: CASSLIGTSGRDEQFF
CDR3 DNA: TGTGCCAGCAGCTTGATAGGGACTAGCGGGAGAGATGAGCAGTTCTTC
clone size: NA
J gene: TRBJ2-1
V gene: TRBV7-3
D gene: TRBD2

CDR3 protein: CASRGGLNEQYF
CDR3 DNA: TGTGCCAGTCGGGGGGGGTTGAACGAGCAGTACTTC
clone size: NA
J gene: TRBJ2-7
V gene: TRBV6-5
D gene: TRBD2

CDR3 protein: CASSWQGWGRGNEKLFF
CDR3 DNA: TGTGCCAGCAGCTGGCAGGGGTGGGGTAGAGGTAATGAAAAACTGTTTTTT
clone size: few
J gene: TRBJ1-4
V gene: TRBV7-9
D gene: NA

CDR3 protein: CASSAQDSMNTEAFF
CDR3 DNA: TGTGCCAGCAGCGCACAGGACAGCATGAACACTGAAGCTTTCTTT
clone size: NA
J gene: TRBJ1-1
V gene: TRBV4-2
D gene: NA

CDR3 protein: CASSILGQGEPYEQYF
CDR3 DNA: TGTGCCAGTAGTATTTTGGGACAGGGGGAACCCTACGAGCAGTACTTC
clone size: NA
J gene: TRBJ2-7
V gene: TRBV19
D gene: TRBD1

CDR3 protein: CASSLRLAGVGELFF
CDR3 DNA: TGCGCCAGCAGCTTGAGACTAGCGGGAGTCGGGGAGCTGTTTTTT
clone size: few
J gene: TRBJ2-2
V gene: TRBV5-1
D gene: TRBD2

CDR3 protein: CASSQNRDRYEQYF
CDR3 DNA: TGCGCCAGCAGCCAAAACCGGGACAGGTACGAGCAGTACTTC
clone size: few
J gene: TRBJ2-7
V gene: TRBV4-1
D gene: TRBD1

CDR3 protein: CSVDMGIKGAEAFF
CDR3 DNA: TGCAGCGTTGACATGGGCATCAAGGGAGCTGAAGCTTTCTTT
clone size: once
J gene: TRBJ1-1
V gene: TRBV29-1
D gene: NA

CDR3 protein: CASSAPSATGTDTQYF
CDR3 DNA: TGTGCCAGCAGCGCGCCGAGCGCTACCGGCACAGATACGCAGTATTTT
clone size: NA
J gene: TRBJ2-3
V gene: TRBV5-4
D gene: NA

CDR3 protein: CASESGGYMNTEAFF
CDR3 DNA: TGTGCCAGCGAATCGGGGGGTTACATGAACACTGAAGCTTTCTTT
clone size: NA
J gene: TRBJ1-1
V gene: TRBV6-5
D gene: NA

CDR3 protein: CASSGGTSGRNEQFF
CDR3 DNA: TGTGCCAGCAGCGGTGGGACTAGCGGGAGGAATGAGCAGTTCTTC
clone size: NA
J gene: TRBJ2-1
V gene: TRBV9
D gene: TRBD2